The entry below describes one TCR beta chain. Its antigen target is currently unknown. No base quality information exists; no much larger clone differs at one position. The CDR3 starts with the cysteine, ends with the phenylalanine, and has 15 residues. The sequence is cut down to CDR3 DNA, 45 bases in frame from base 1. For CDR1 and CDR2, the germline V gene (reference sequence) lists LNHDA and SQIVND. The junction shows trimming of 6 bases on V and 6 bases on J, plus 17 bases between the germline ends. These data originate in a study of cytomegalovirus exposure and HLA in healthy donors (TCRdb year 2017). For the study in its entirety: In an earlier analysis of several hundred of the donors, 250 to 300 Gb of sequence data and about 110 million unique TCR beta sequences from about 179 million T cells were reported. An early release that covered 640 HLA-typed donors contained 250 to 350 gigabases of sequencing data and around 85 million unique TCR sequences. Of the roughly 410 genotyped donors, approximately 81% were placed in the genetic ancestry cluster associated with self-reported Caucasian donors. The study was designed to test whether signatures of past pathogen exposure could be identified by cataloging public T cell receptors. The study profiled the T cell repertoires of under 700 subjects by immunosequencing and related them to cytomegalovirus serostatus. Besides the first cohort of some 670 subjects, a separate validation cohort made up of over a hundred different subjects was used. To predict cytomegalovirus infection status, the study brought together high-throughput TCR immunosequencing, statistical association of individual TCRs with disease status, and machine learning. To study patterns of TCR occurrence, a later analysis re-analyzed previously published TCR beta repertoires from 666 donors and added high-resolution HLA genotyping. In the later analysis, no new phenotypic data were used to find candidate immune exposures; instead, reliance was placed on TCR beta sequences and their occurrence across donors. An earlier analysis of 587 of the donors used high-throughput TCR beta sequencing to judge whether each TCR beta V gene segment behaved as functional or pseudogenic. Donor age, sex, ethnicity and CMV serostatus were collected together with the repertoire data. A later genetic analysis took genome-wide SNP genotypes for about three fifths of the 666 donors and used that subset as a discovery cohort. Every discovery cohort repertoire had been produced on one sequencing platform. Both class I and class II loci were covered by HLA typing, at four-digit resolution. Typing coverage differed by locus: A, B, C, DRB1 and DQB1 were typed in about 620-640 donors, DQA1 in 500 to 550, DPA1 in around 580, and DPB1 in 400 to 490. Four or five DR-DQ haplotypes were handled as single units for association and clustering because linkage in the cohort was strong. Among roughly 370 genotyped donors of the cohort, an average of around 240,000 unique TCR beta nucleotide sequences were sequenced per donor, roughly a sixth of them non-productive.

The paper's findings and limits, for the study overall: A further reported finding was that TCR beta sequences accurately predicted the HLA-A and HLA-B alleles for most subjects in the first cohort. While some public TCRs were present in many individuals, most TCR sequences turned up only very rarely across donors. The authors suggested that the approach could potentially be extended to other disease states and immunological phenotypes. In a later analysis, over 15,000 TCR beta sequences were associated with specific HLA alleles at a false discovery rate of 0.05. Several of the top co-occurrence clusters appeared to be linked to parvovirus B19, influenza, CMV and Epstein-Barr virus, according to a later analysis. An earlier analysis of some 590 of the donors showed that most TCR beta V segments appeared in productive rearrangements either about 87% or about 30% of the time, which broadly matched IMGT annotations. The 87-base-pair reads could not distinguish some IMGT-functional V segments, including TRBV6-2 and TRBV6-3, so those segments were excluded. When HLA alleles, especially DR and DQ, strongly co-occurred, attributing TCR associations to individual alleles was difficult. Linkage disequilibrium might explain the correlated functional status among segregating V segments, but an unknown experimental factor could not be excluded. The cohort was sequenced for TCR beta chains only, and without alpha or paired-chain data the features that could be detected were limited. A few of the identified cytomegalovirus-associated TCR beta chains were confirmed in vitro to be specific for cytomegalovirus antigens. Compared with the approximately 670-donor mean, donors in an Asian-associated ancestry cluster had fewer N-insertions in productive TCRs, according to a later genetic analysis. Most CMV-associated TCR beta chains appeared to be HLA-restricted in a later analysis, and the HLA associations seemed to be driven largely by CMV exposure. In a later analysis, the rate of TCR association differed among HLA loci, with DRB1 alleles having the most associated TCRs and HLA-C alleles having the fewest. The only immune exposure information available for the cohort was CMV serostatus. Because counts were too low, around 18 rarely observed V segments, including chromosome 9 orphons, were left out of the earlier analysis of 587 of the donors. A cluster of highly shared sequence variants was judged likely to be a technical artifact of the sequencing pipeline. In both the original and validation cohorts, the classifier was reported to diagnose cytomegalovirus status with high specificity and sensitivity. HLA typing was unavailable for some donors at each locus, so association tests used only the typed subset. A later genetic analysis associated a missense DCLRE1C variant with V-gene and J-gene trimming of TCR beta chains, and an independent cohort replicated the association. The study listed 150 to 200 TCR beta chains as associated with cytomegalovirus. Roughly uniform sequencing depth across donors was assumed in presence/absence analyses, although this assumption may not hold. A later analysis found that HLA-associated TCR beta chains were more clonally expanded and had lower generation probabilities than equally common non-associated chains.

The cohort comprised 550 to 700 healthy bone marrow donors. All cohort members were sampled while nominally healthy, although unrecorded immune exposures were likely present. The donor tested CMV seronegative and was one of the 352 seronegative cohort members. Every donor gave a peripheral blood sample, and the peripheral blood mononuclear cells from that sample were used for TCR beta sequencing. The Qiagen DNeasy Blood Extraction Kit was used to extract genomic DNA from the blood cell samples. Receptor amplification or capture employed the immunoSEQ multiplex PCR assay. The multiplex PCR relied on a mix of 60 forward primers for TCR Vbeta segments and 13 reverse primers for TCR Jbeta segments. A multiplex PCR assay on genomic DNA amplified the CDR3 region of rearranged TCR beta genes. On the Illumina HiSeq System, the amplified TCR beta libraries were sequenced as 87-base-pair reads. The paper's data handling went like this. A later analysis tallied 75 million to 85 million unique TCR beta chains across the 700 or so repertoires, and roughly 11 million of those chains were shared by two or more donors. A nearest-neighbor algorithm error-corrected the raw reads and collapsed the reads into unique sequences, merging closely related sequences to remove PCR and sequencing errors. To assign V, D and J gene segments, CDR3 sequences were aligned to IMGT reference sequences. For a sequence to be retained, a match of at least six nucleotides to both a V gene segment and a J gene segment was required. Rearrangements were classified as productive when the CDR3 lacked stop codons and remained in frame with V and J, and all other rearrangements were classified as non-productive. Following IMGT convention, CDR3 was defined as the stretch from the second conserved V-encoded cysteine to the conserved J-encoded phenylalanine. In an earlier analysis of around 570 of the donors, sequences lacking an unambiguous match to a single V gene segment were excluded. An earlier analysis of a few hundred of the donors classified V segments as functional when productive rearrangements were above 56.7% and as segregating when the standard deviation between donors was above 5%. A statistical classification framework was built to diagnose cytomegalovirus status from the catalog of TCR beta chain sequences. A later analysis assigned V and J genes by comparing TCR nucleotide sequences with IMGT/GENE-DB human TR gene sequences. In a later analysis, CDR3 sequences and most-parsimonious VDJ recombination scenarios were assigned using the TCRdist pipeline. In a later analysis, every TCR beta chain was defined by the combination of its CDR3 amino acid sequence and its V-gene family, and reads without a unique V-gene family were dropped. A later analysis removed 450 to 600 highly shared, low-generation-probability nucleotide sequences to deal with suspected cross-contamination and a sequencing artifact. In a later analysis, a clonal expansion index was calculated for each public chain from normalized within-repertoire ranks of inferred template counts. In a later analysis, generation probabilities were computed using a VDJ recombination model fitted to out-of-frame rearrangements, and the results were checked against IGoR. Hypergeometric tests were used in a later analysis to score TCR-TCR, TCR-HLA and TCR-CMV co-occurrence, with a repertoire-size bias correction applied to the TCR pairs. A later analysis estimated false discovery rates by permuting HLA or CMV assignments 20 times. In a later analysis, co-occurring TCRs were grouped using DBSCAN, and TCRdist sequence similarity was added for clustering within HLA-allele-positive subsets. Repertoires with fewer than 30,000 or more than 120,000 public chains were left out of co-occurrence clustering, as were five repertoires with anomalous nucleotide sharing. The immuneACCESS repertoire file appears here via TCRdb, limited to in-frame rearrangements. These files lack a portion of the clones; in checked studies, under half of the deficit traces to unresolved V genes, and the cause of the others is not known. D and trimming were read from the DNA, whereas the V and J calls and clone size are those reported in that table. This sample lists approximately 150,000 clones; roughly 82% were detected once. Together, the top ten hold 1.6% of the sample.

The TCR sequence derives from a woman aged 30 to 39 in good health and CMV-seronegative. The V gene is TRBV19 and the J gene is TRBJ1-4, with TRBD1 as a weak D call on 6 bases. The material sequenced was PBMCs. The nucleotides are TGTGCCAGTAGGGGTACAGGGAACCGGGATGAAAAACTGTTTTTT. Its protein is CASRGTGNRDEKLFF.